The 4 T cell receptor beta chains below come from one sample, sequenced in a study of T cell changes during pregnancy in multiple sclerosis. The method was immunoSEQ multiplex PCR; TCRdb's version includes in-frame clones alone and lacks a portion of them. The sample lists about 38,000 clones; more than 85% were seen once. The source material was CD8+ T cells from peripheral blood mononuclear cells, sampled after pregnancy. The receptors shown here come from a female donor with multiple sclerosis, enrolled in a pregnancy study.

The V gene is TRBV6-1, the J gene TRBJ2-7; 7 nucleotides agree with TRBD2. Germline CDR1 MNHNS, CDR2 SASEGT. The CDR3 has 16 amino acids. J gave up 4 bases and V 1 base, and 10 bases lay outside the gene matches. The CDR3: CASSEGPGRREYEQYF. CDR3 nucleotide sequence: TGTGCCAGCAGTGAAGGCCCGGGACGGCGGGAGTACGAGCAGTACTTC.

This chain joins TRBV19 and TRBJ2-1, with 7 bases identical to TRBD2. V lost 7 bases to trimming and J lost 0 bases; unmatched junction nucleotides: 6. Germline V gene data show CDR1 as LNHDA and CDR2 as SQIVND (reference sequence). This CDR3 has 15 residues. As DNA, the CDR3 is TGTGCCAGTAAGACTAGCCCGAGCTCCTACAATGAGCAGTTCTTC. This translates into CASKTSPSSYNEQFF.

The rearrangement links TRBV7-6 to TRBJ2-3, with TRBD2 matching 9 bases. The CDR3 is 16 residues long. V shed 6 bases, J shed 2 bases, and the junction held 9 bases outside the gene matches. Germline CDR1 and CDR2: SGHVS and FNYEAQ. The CDR3 DNA reads TGTGCCAGCAGTCCCCGGCGGGGGGGGCCCACAGATACGCAGTATTTT. Amino acids: CASSPRRGGPTDTQYF.

Here the CDR3 reads CASSLRQDPYEQYF. CDR3 coding DNA: TGTGCCAGCAGCCTTCGACAGGACCCCTACGAGCAGTACTTC. The chain recombines TRBV11-1 with TRBJ2-7; TRBD1 might be the D (6 bases). The CDR3 sequence is 14 residues long. V lost 5 bases and J lost 2, with 13 bases in between. Germline V gene data show CDR1 as SGHAT and CDR2 as FQDESV (reference sequence).